This is a list of T cell receptor beta chains from one sample in a study of metastatic and nonmetastatic thyroid tumors. TCRdb re-called the PCR reads via MiXCR. This table holds tens of thousands of clones, 20% to 25% found once. The material sequenced was blood. The source is a female donor with papillary thyroid cancer or a benign thyroid nodule (not recorded which). Some clones in this sample may be carry-over from other donors' samples. CDR3s include the opening cysteine and the closing phenylalanine or tryptophan. D genes are given only for firm matches. The size entry is marked missing in some rows and otherwise reads once, few, many or a size class.

abundance: -; v_gene: TRBV11-2; j_gene: TRBJ2-3; d_gene: -; CDR3aa: CASSLELPDTQYF; CDR3nt: TGTGCCAGCAGCTTAGAGCTTCCAGATACTCAGTATTTT
abundance: -; v_gene: TRBV12-3/TRBV12-4; j_gene: TRBJ1-5; d_gene: TRBD1; CDR3aa: CASSQQGHQPQHF; CDR3nt: TGTGCCAGCAGCCAACAGGGGCATCAGCCCCAGCATTTT
abundance: -; v_gene: TRBV7-9; j_gene: TRBJ2-7; d_gene: -; CDR3aa: CACSFCAGEQYF; CDR3nt: TGTGCCTGCAGCTTTTGCGCAGGGGAGCAGTACTTC
abundance: -; v_gene: TRBV30; j_gene: TRBJ1-2; d_gene: -; CDR3aa: CAWRANRVINGYTF; CDR3nt: TGTGCCTGGAGGGCGAACAGGGTTATAAATGGCTACACCTTC
abundance: many; v_gene: TRBV2; j_gene: TRBJ1-5; d_gene: -; CDR3aa: CASSDSEHRPQHF; CDR3nt: TGTGCCAGCAGTGACAGTGAACATCGACCCCAGCATTTT
abundance: -; v_gene: TRBV12-3/TRBV12-4; j_gene: TRBJ2-3; d_gene: TRBD2; CDR3aa: CASSIGGSRTDTQYF; CDR3nt: TGTGCCAGCAGTATTGGCGGGAGCCGCACAGATACGCAGTATTTT
abundance: few; v_gene: TRBV19; j_gene: TRBJ1-2; d_gene: -; CDR3aa: CASTAPGTGGYTF; CDR3nt: TGTGCCAGTACCGCGCCCGGAACTGGGGGCTACACCTTC
abundance: -; v_gene: TRBV5-1; j_gene: TRBJ2-3; d_gene: TRBD1; CDR3aa: CASSLYLTGQDTQYF; CDR3nt: TGCGCCAGCAGCTTGTACTTGACAGGGCAAGATACGCAGTATTTT
abundance: few; v_gene: TRBV12-3/TRBV12-4; j_gene: TRBJ1-3; d_gene: -; CDR3aa: CASSFNNGNTIYF; CDR3nt: TGTGCCAGCAGTTTTAACAACGGAAACACCATATATTTT
abundance: many; v_gene: TRBV19; j_gene: TRBJ2-3; d_gene: -; CDR3aa: CASRGSTDTQYF; CDR3nt: TGTGCCAGCAGAGGGTCCACAGATACGCAGTATTTT
abundance: many; v_gene: TRBV7-8; j_gene: TRBJ1-5; d_gene: -; CDR3aa: CASSSTTGAGDQPQHF; CDR3nt: TGTGCCAGCAGCTCTACCACAGGTGCCGGGGATCAGCCCCAGCATTTT
abundance: -; v_gene: TRBV30; j_gene: TRBJ1-2; d_gene: -; CDR3aa: CAWSVGYGYTF; CDR3nt: TGTGCCTGGAGTGTAGGGTATGGCTACACCTTC
abundance: -; v_gene: TRBV3-1; j_gene: TRBJ1-2; d_gene: -; CDR3aa: CASSQARLLDGYTF; CDR3nt: TGTGCCAGCAGCCAGGCTAGACTTCTAGATGGCTACACCTTC
abundance: many; v_gene: TRBV25-1; j_gene: TRBJ1-1; d_gene: -; CDR3aa: CASSAAPDTEAFF; CDR3nt: TGTGCCAGCAGTGCGGCTCCGGACACTGAAGCTTTCTTT
abundance: medium-sized; v_gene: TRBV12-3/TRBV12-4; j_gene: TRBJ2-7; d_gene: -; CDR3aa: CASSTGPEQYF; CDR3nt: TGTGCCAGCAGTACTGGGCCCGAGCAGTACTTC
abundance: -; v_gene: TRBV20-1; j_gene: TRBJ1-3; d_gene: -; CDR3aa: CSATNGAGNTIYF; CDR3nt: TGCAGTGCCACGAATGGGGCGGGAAACACCATATATTTT
abundance: medium-sized; v_gene: TRBV25-1; j_gene: TRBJ2-7; d_gene: -; CDR3aa: CASSEYPPRRYSYEQYF; CDR3nt: TGTGCCAGCAGTGAATATCCTCCCCGGAGGTATTCCTACGAGCAGTACTTC
abundance: -; v_gene: TRBV20-1; j_gene: TRBJ2-7; d_gene: TRBD1; CDR3aa: CSARRRDRAKYEQYF; CDR3nt: TGCAGTGCTAGACGCCGGGACAGAGCAAAGTACGAGCAGTACTTC
abundance: many; v_gene: TRBV5-4; j_gene: TRBJ1-2; d_gene: -; CDR3aa: CASSPYLQGGYTF; CDR3nt: TGTGCCAGCAGCCCTTACCTACAGGGTGGCTACACCTTC
abundance: many; v_gene: TRBV12-3/TRBV12-4; j_gene: TRBJ1-3; d_gene: -; CDR3aa: CASSFPAYSGNTIYF; CDR3nt: TGTGCCAGCAGTTTCCCAGCCTACTCTGGAAACACCATATATTTT
abundance: many; v_gene: TRBV28; j_gene: TRBJ1-5; d_gene: -; CDR3aa: CASTRRQLNQPQHF; CDR3nt: TGTGCCAGCACCAGGAGACAGCTTAATCAGCCCCAGCATTTT
abundance: many; v_gene: TRBV5-4; j_gene: TRBJ2-6; d_gene: TRBD1; CDR3aa: CASSFDRAGANVLTF; CDR3nt: TGTGCCAGCAGCTTCGACAGGGCCGGGGCCAACGTCCTGACTTTC
abundance: medium-sized; v_gene: TRBV5-1; j_gene: TRBJ2-7; d_gene: TRBD1; CDR3aa: CASSRGQGDSYEQYF; CDR3nt: TGCGCCAGCAGCCGGGGACAGGGGGACTCCTACGAGCAGTACTTC
abundance: many; v_gene: TRBV30; j_gene: TRBJ2-1; d_gene: -; CDR3aa: CAWQQHHSNEQFF; CDR3nt: TGTGCCTGGCAGCAACACCATTCCAATGAGCAGTTCTTC
abundance: -; v_gene: TRBV14; j_gene: TRBJ2-1; d_gene: TRBD2; CDR3aa: CASIQLLAGANNEQFF; CDR3nt: TGTGCAAGCATCCAACTACTAGCGGGGGCTAACAATGAGCAGTTCTTC
abundance: many; v_gene: TRBV12-5; j_gene: TRBJ2-3; d_gene: -; CDR3aa: CASGLGDTITDTQYF; CDR3nt: TGTGCTAGTGGACTCGGGGACACCATCACAGATACGCAGTATTTT
abundance: many; v_gene: TRBV12-3/TRBV12-4; j_gene: TRBJ2-3; d_gene: TRBD1; CDR3aa: CASRLTGSADTQYF; CDR3nt: TGTGCCAGCAGATTGACAGGGTCGGCAGATACGCAGTATTTT
abundance: few; v_gene: TRBV5-1; j_gene: TRBJ1-3; d_gene: -; CDR3aa: CASSLGSGDGNTIYF; CDR3nt: TGCGCCAGCAGCTTGGGCTCAGGGGATGGAAACACCATATATTTT